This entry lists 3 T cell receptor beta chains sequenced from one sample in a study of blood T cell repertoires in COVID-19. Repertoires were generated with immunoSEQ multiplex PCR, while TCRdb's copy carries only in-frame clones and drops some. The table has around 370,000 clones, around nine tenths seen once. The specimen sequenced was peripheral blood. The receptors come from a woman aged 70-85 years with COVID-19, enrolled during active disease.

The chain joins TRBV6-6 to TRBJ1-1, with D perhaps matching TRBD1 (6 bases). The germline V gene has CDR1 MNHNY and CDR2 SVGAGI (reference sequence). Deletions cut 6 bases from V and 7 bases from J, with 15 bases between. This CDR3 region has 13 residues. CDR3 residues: CASRGRTELEAFF. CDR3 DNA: TGTGCCAGCAGGGGACGGACAGAACTTGAAGCTTTCTTT.

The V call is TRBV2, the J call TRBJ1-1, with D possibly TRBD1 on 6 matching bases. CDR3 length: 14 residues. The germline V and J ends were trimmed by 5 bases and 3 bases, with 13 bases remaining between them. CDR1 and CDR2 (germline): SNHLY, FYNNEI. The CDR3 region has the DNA TGTGCCAGCAGTCGACAGGCGGGGGACACTGAAGCTTTCTTT. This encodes CASSRQAGDTEAFF.

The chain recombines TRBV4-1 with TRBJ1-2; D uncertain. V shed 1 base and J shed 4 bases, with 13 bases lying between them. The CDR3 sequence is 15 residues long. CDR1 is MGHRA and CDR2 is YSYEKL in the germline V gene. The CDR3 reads CASSQVFGLAYGYTF. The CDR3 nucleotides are TGCGCCAGCAGCCAAGTTTTTGGGCTGGCCTATGGCTACACCTTC.